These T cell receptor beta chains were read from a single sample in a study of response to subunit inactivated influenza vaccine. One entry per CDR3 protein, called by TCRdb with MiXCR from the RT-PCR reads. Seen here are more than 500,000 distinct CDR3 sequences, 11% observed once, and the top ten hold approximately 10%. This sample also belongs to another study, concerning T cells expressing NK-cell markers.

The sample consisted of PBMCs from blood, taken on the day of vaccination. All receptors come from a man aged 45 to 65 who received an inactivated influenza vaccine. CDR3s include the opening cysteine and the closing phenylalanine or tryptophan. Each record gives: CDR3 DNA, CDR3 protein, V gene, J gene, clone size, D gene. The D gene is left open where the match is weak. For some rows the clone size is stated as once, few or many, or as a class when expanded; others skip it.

TGTGCCAGCAGCCAACCCGGGACAGGGTACGAGCAGTACTTC	CASSQPGTGYEQYF	TRBV3-1	TRBJ2-7	.	TRBD1
TGCGCCAGCAGCCCCCGTAGAGTAGCGGGAGGCGACTCTGGGGCCAACGTCCTGACTTTC	CASSPRRVAGGDSGANVLTF	TRBV4-3	TRBJ2-6	.	TRBD2
TGTGCCAGCAGAAGGGACAGGGGTAGCTCCTACGAGCAGTACTTC	CASRRDRGSSYEQYF	TRBV2	TRBJ2-7	.	TRBD1
TGCAGTGCTAGAGTGGGGGAGTACACCGGGGAGCTGTTTTTT	CSARVGEYTGELFF	TRBV20-1	TRBJ2-2	.	.
TGTGCCAGCAGCTTAGGTAGCGGGAGTGGAGAGACCCAGTACTTC	CASSLGSGSGETQYF	TRBV7-3	TRBJ2-5	.	TRBD2
TGCGCCAGCAGTGAGGCCAAAAAGGGTACGCAGTATTTT	CASSEAKKGTQYF	TRBV10-2	TRBJ2-3	.	.
TGTGCCAGCAGCTTAGTAGCGGGGGGGAATGAGCAGTTCTTC	CASSLVAGGNEQFF	TRBV7-6	TRBJ2-1	many	TRBD2
TGTGCCAGCAGAACCGGGACAGGGAACAATGAGCAGTTCTTC	CASRTGTGNNEQFF	TRBV6-2/TRBV6-3	TRBJ2-1	few	TRBD1
TGTGCCAGCTCACAGGACAAGGGGGTTGGGCAGTACTTC	CASSQDKGVGQYF	TRBV18	TRBJ2-7	.	.
TGTGCCAGTAGTCGGTCCGGTTCAGGGACTGAAGCTTTCTTT	CASSRSGSGTEAFF	TRBV19	TRBJ1-1	once	.
TGCGCCAGCAGCCAAGAGGTTATCCTGAACACTGAAGCTTTCTTT	CASSQEVILNTEAFF	TRBV4-3	TRBJ1-1	.	.
TGTGCCAGCAGTGAATCAAGAGCCCTGGCCACCGGGGAGCTGTTTTTT	CASSESRALATGELFF	TRBV6-1	TRBJ2-2	.	.
TGTGCCAGCAGGGCTACAGGGGCCCCCTACAATGAGCAGTTCTTC	CASRATGAPYNEQFF	TRBV28	TRBJ2-1	few	TRBD1
TGTGCCAGCAGGAGGGATACAGGGACAACTAATGAAAAACTGTTTTTT	CASRRDTGTTNEKLFF	TRBV6-1	TRBJ1-4	few	.
TGTGCCAGCAGCGTAATCGGGGGGCATTACACCGGGGAGCTGTTTTTT	CASSVIGGHYTGELFF	TRBV27	TRBJ2-2	.	.
TGTGCCAGCAGAGGGACTGTTCAGGGAGAGACCCAGTACTTC	CASRGTVQGETQYF	TRBV12-3/TRBV12-4	TRBJ2-5	few	.
TGCAGTGCAAGCGGCTCCTCGGCTGAAGCTTTCTTT	CSASGSSAEAFF	TRBV20-1	TRBJ1-1	many	.
TGCAGTGCTAGAGGAGGGACAGGGGGAGATACGCAGTATTTT	CSARGGTGGDTQYF	TRBV20-1	TRBJ2-3	few	TRBD1
TGCGCCAGCAGCTTGGCCAGGCAGGGTACCGGCTCCTACGAGCAGTACTTC	CASSLARQGTGSYEQYF	TRBV5-1	TRBJ2-7	.	.
TGTGCCAGCAGTTTGCGTGTCAGGACCCACAATGAGCAGTTCTTC	CASSLRVRTHNEQFF	TRBV12-3/TRBV12-4	TRBJ2-1	few	.
TGTGCCAGCGGGGGGGGAGGACAGGGAGCCGGGTCACCCCTCCACTTT	CASGGGGQGAGSPLHF	TRBV25-1	TRBJ1-6	.	TRBD1
TGTGCCAGCAGCTCCACCGGGGCGAGCAACGAGCAGTACTTC	CASSSTGASNEQYF	TRBV7-2	TRBJ2-7	few	.
TGTGCCAGCAGCCCCCCATTTGGCGCGACCGCCTACGAGCAGTACTTC	CASSPPFGATAYEQYF	TRBV4-2	TRBJ2-7	.	.
TGTGCCAGCAGCCAAGGACTAGCGGGAGGACCTAGCTCCTACGAGCAGTACTTC	CASSQGLAGGPSSYEQYF	TRBV4-2	TRBJ2-7	once	TRBD2
TGCGCCAGCAGTCCTGGACAGAGGGCGAACACTGAAGCTTTCTTT	CASSPGQRANTEAFF	TRBV5-1	TRBJ1-1	few	.
TGCAGCGTAGCCGACAGTCTCTCTGGAAACACCATATATTTT	CSVADSLSGNTIYF	TRBV29-1	TRBJ1-3	many	.
TGTGCCAGCAGCGGCGGGGCTGGGATTGAAGAGCAGTACTTC	CASSGGAGIEEQYF	TRBV6-1	TRBJ2-7	many	.
TGTGCCAGCAGCTCAAAGAGCGGGAGCGAGCAGTACTTC	CASSSKSGSEQYF	TRBV7-2	TRBJ2-7	few	TRBD2
TGTGCCAGCAGTATACTGCACCAAGAGACCCAGTACTTC	CASSILHQETQYF	TRBV16	TRBJ2-5	.	.
TGTGCCAGCAGCTTCGACCGGGGACGGTACAATGAGCAGTTCTTC	CASSFDRGRYNEQFF	TRBV7-2	TRBJ2-1	few	.
TGTGCCAGCAGCTTAGAAGGTGGACAGAACTACGAGCAGTACTTC	CASSLEGGQNYEQYF	TRBV7-9	TRBJ2-7	many	.
TGTGCCAGCAGTGTGTCCGCTAGCCTTGAGCAGTTCTTC	CASSVSASLEQFF	TRBV2	TRBJ2-1	.	.
TGTGCCAGCAGTGGACAGGGGCAATGGGCGGAGACCCAGTACTTC	CASSGQGQWAETQYF	TRBV6-2/TRBV6-3	TRBJ2-5	.	TRBD1
TGTGCCAGCAGTTACTTGGGACTGAGCACAGATACGCAGTATTTT	CASSYLGLSTDTQYF	TRBV6-5	TRBJ2-3	.	.
TGTGCCATCAGTGAGTTTGGACTAGCGGGAGAGCCTTTGGACAATGAGCAGTTCTTC	CAISEFGLAGEPLDNEQFF	TRBV10-3	TRBJ2-1	.	TRBD2
TGCGCCAGCAGCTTGAAAGGCCCCCTATCCTACAATGAGCAGTTCTTC	CASSLKGPLSYNEQFF	TRBV5-1	TRBJ2-1	.	.
TGTGCCAGCAGTCACGGGACTAGCGGGAGGAGATCAGATGAGCAGTTCTTC	CASSHGTSGRRSDEQFF	TRBV6-5	TRBJ2-1	.	TRBD2